The clone carrying this T cell receptor (beta chain) was counted a single time. No antigen is known for it. The sample comes from a study of tissue T cells after allogeneic stem cell transplantation. Notes on the study in general: Across patients, clones rarely overlapped, yet motif clusters were shared tissue-specifically.

The CDR3 extends over 11 amino acids. The germline gives CDR1 SGHRS, CDR2 YFSETQ. Trimming left V 4 bases short and J 2 bases short, with 3 bases between. The assay was immunoSEQ multiplex PCR, and TCRdb's table has in-frame clones only and misses some. The sample holds tens of thousands of clones, over 85% seen once. The TCR was taken from a woman aged 40 to 75 who later had graft-versus-host disease after an allogeneic stem cell transplant. The J gene is TRBJ2-5, the V gene TRBV5-1; D gene uncertain. This specimen consisted of blood, obtained before transplantation. CDR3: CASSIQETQYF. The CDR3 DNA follows: TGCGCCAGCAGCATACAAGAGACCCAGTACTTC.